The 19 T cell receptor beta chains listed next were all sequenced from one sample in a study of CD8 T cells in Susac syndrome. RNA in amounts of about 0.45 to 1 ug was reverse transcribed with random hexamers. TCRdb passed the immunoSEQ multiplex PCR reads through MiXCR, listing each CDR3 protein once. The profile shows approximately 210,000 distinct CDR3 sequences, 95% of them singletons. The sample taken for sequencing was CD4+ T cells from PBMCs. The receptors stem from a human donor with multiple sclerosis.

The V gene is TRBV12-3 or TRBV12-4, the J gene TRBJ2-1; 8 nucleotides line up with TRBD2. The length of the CDR3 is 14 residues. The V and J ends lost 6 bases and 2 bases, in that order; junction bases with no gene match: 3. CDR3 DNA: TGTGCCAGCAGCTTTAGCGGGGCCTACAATGAGCAGTTCTTC. Translation gives CASSFSGAYNEQFF.

The CDR3 nucleotides read TGTGCCTGGAGTGTACGGGGCGGAAAGAACACTGAAGCTTTCTTT. It specifies CAWSVRGGKNTEAFF. V and J are TRBV30 and TRBJ1-1; D perhaps matches TRBD1 (5 bases). V was pared by 0 bases and J by 1 base, with 12 bases between. Germline V lookup: CDR1 GTSNPN, CDR2 SVGIG (reference sequence). The CDR3 consists of 15 residues.

This sequence joins TRBV5-1 and TRBJ1-1; D uncertain. Trimming stripped 4 bases from V and 1 base from J, with 11 bases between. The CDR3 extends over 14 amino acids. CDR1 and CDR2 from the germline V gene are SGHRS and YFSETQ. This chain's CDR3 is CASSGRTGNTEAFF. CDR3 sequence (DNA): TGCGCCAGCAGCGGACGGACGGGGAACACTGAAGCTTTCTTT.

The rearrangement links TRBV20-1 to TRBJ2-3; no firm D call. CDR1 DFQATT and CDR2 SNEGSKA come from the germline V gene (reference sequence). With 1 base removed from V and 7 bases from J, the gap between germline ends came to 15 bases. The CDR3 runs 14 residues. CDR3 protein: CSARVVGRDYTQYF. The DNA for the CDR3 is TGCAGTGCTAGAGTAGTGGGAAGAGATTATACGCAGTATTTT.

The DNA for the CDR3 is TGTGCCACCAAGGACAACACGAACACCGGGGAGCTGTTTTTT. Its translation: CATKDNTNTGELFF. The chain is built from TRBV24-1 and TRBJ2-2; D might be TRBD1 (5 bases). CDR1 is KGHDR, CDR2 SFDVKD, per germline. Trimming stripped 8 bases from V and 0 bases from J, with 9 bases between. The CDR3 consists of 14 residues.

Comments on this clonotype: The junction departs from the called germline gene at one end, perhaps through a read error. The chain joins TRBV3-1 to TRBJ2-6; tentative D call: TRBD1 (5 bases). CDR3 length: 16 amino acids. Germline CDR1 reads LGHDT; CDR2 reads YNNKEL (reference sequence). The CDR3 reads CASSHRTASGANVLIF. CDR3 DNA sequence: TGTGCCAGCAGCCATCGGACCGCCTCTGGGGCCAACGTCCTGATTTTC.

The gene calls are TRBV20-1 and TRBJ2-7, with 12 nucleotides matching TRBD1. After removal of 6 bases from V and 5 bases from J, the junction contained 5 bases not matched to a gene. The CDR3 totals 13 residues. Germline values: CDR1 DFQATT, CDR2 SNEGSKA (reference sequence). CDR3 nucleotides: TGCAGTGCCCCGGGACAGGGGGCGAACGAGCAGTACTTC. This translates into CSAPGQGANEQYF.

V and J are TRBV2 and TRBJ1-3; tentatively, D is TRBD1 (5 bases). Germline V lookup: CDR1 SNHLY, CDR2 FYNNEI. V lost 7 bases and J lost 0, with 10 bases in between. CDR3 length: 14 residues. CDR3 sequence: CASMATVSGNTIYF. CDR3 bases: TGTGCCAGCATGGCGACAGTCTCTGGAAACACCATATATTTT. The full variable domain, in which reference TRBV2 and TRBJ1-3 provide the parts outside the CDR3, is EPEVTQTPSHQVTQMGQEVILRCVPISNHLYFYWYRQILGQKVEFLVSFYNNEISEKSEIFDDQFSVERPDGSNFTLKIRSTKLEDSAMYFCASMATVSGNTIYFGEGSWLTVV.

The chain recombines TRBV30 with TRBJ1-4; D not certain. Looked up from germline, CDR1 is GTSNPN and CDR2 is SVGIG (reference sequence). V lost 3 bases and J 8 bases, leaving 13 bases between the germline ends. The CDR3 is 13 amino acids. The CDR3 sequence: CAWSPHSVEKLFF. DNA of the CDR3: TGTGCCTGGAGCCCACATTCCGTCGAAAAACTGTTTTTT.

This sequence joins TRBV29-1 and TRBJ2-7; 12 nucleotides align to TRBD2. The CDR3 has 14 amino acids. The germline gives CDR1 SQVTM, CDR2 ANQGSEA. The ends lost 7 bases at V and 5 bases at J; junction bases unmatched: 9. The CDR3 region is CSATLAGGPNEQYF. CDR3 sequence (DNA): TGCAGCGCCACACTAGCGGGAGGTCCCAACGAGCAGTACTTC.

The chain joins TRBV30 to TRBJ2-3; D is uncertain. The CDR3 contains 12 residues. In germline, CDR1 is GTSNPN, CDR2 SVGIG (reference sequence). Trimming took 8 bases from V and 4 from J, leaving 13 bases between them. The CDR3 reads CAGQNPPDTQYF. The CDR3 DNA reads TGTGCCGGGCAGAACCCCCCAGATACGCAGTATTTT.

The chain recombines TRBV20-1 with TRBJ1-1; D gene unclear. The germline V gene has CDR1 DFQATT and CDR2 SNEGSKA (reference sequence). The CDR3 consists of 14 residues. V was shortened by 5 bases and J by 4 bases, with 17 bases between the two germline ends. For the CDR3, the DNA is TGCAGTGCTCCTCTGGCTGCCCTGGGCACTGAAGCTTTCTTT. This codes for CSAPLAALGTEAFF.

The genes are TRBV5-4 and TRBJ2-7; D not resolved. V was shortened by 0 bases and J by 2 bases, with 9 bases between the two germline ends. CDR1 and CDR2 (germline): SGHNT, YYREEE (reference sequence). The CDR3 consists of 14 residues. The DNA for the CDR3 is TGTGCCAGCAGCTTGGGGGATTCCACCTACGAGCAGTACTTC. Translation: CASSLGDSTYEQYF. Looking up the rest from reference TRBV5-4 and TRBJ2-7 gives the full variable domain: ETGVTQSPTHLIKTRGQQVTLRCSSQSGHNTVSWYQQALGQGPQFIFQYYREEENGRGNFPPRFSGLQFPNYSSELNVNALELDDSALYLCASSLGDSTYEQYFGPGTRLTVT.

In this sample, this clonotype turned up once. V and J are TRBV5-1 and TRBJ2-1; 7 nucleotides line up with TRBD2. Germline V gene data show CDR1 as SGHRS and CDR2 as YFSETQ. The CDR3 is 14 amino acids. Trimming at V came to 2 bases and at J to 7 bases, leaving 6 bases not matched to a gene. The CDR3 protein is CASSLGLDGNEQFF. CDR3 DNA sequence: TGCGCCAGCAGCTTAGGACTAGACGGAAATGAGCAGTTCTTC.

V and J are TRBV7-2 and TRBJ2-5; maybe TRBD1 (6 bases). The CDR3 is made up of 14 amino acids. Germline V gene sequence: CDR1 SGHTA, CDR2 FQGNSA. Trimming removed 3 bases from V and 5 bases from J, with 13 bases in between. CDR3 residues: CASSFDQGSETQYF. As DNA, the CDR3 is TGTGCCAGCAGCTTTGACCAGGGGTCGGAGACCCAGTACTTC.

This clonotype occurred once. CDR3: CASSTPSAAGYNEQFF. DNA for the CDR3: TGTGCCAGCAGTACTCCTAGCGCGGCGGGTTACAATGAGCAGTTCTTC. The rearrangement links TRBV28 to TRBJ2-1, with TRBD2 as a possible D gene (6 bases). The CDR3 has 16 amino acids. The ends were cut back, 5 bases at V and 4 bases at J, with 18 bases in the middle. Looked up from germline, CDR1 is MDHEN and CDR2 is SYDVKM.

The count of this clonotype is one. The chain links TRBV30 to TRBJ2-4, with a tentative D call TRBD2 (6 bases). Trimming pared 3 bases from V and 0 bases from J, leaving 15 bases between. Germline V gene sequence: CDR1 GTSNPN, CDR2 SVGIG (reference sequence). This CDR3 is 16 amino acids long. CDR3 nucleotide sequence: TGTGCCTGGAGGGCGACCGGGGGTAAAGCCAAAAACATTCAGTACTTC. Its protein is CAWRATGGKAKNIQYF.

The V gene is TRBV6-5, the J gene TRBJ1-2, with D uncertain. Trimming pared 0 bases from V and 5 bases from J, leaving 10 bases between. The CDR3 consists of 14 residues. Germline loops: CDR1 MNHEY, CDR2 SVGAGI. DNA of the CDR3: TGTGCCAGCAGTTACTCGATTATCGGGTATGGCTACACCTTC. Translated: CASSYSIIGYGYTF.

The V and J genes are TRBV7-9 and TRBJ2-7; no reliable D call. Germline values: CDR1 SEHNR, CDR2 FQNEAQ (reference sequence). The CDR3 has 12 residues. Between the trimmed V and J ends, which lost 5 bases and 3 bases, there was a span of 8 bases. CDR3 DNA: TGTGCCAGCAGCCGCCTAAGCTACGAGCAGTACTTC. Amino acid sequence: CASSRLSYEQYF.